This T cell receptor beta chain stems from a study of blood T cell repertoires in COVID-19. The overall study: Donors in the United States, Italy and Spain gave samples during acute or convalescent COVID-19. PBMCs, B-cell-depleted T cells, or T cells were the source of the cDNA or gDNA that made up the material.

The CDR3 totals 14 residues. Germline lookup yields CDR1 SGHDT and CDR2 YYEEEE. The V segment lost 4 bases and the J segment 6 bases; nucleotides outside the gene matches: 3. Original processing notes: How many nucleated cells were present was estimated from reference gene primer amplification. Libraries were prepared by immunoSEQ multiplex PCR; TCRdb keeps only in-frame clonotypes and omits some of them. That table supplies the V and J calls and clone size; D and trimming were determined from the DNA. The sample lists 250,000 or so clones; about 82% were seen once. This receptor was obtained from a man older than 75 with acute or convalescent COVID-19. The sequenced sample was peripheral blood. The rearrangement uses TRBV5-6 and TRBJ1-4, with 10 bases fitting TRBD1. The CDR3, as DNA: TGTGCCAGCAGCCAGGACAGGGGGGATGAAAAACTGTTTTTT. The encoded protein is CASSQDRGDEKLFF.